These 21 T cell receptor beta chains came from one sample sequenced in a study of CD8+ T cells in alopecia areata. The treatment is: oral pan-JAK inhibitor, 5-10 mg twice daily. TCR sequencing used cDNA made by reverse transcription of extracted RNA. TCRdb's copy holds only in-frame clones and misses some; the assay was immunoSEQ multiplex PCR. The profile shows 95,000 to 150,000 clones, around 56% of them singletons. The starting material was CD4+ T cells sorted from blood, obtained at week 4, from a patient treated with tofacitinib. These receptors originate from a human donor with alopecia areata.

The chain couples TRBV6-5 to TRBJ2-1; 9 bases are a match to TRBD2. In germline, CDR1 is MNHEY, CDR2 SVGAGI. The CDR3 loop spans 16 amino acids. V shed 0 bases, J shed 0 bases, and the junction held 0 bases outside the gene matches. CDR3 DNA: TGTGCCAGCAGTTACTCTAGCGGGAGCTCCTACAATGAGCAGTTCTTC. Translating gives CASSYSSGSSYNEQFF.

The chain recombines TRBV5-1 with TRBJ2-4; no reliable D call. Germline V lookup: CDR1 SGHRS, CDR2 YFSETQ. The CDR3 runs 15 residues. Between the trimmed V and J ends, which lost 0 bases and 3 bases, there was a span of 10 bases. This CDR3 reads CASSLASEFKNIQYF. The CDR3 nucleotides are TGCGCCAGCAGCTTGGCCAGCGAGTTCAAAAACATTCAGTACTTC.

This sequence joins TRBV9 and TRBJ2-5, with 7 bases fitting TRBD2. Losses at the gene ends were 4 bases for V and 4 bases for J; bases not matched to a gene: 10. CDR1 is SGDLS, CDR2 YYNGEE, per germline. This CDR3 has 15 residues. The chain's CDR3 is CASSPAGGRRETQYF. DNA for the CDR3: TGTGCCAGCAGCCCCGCGGGCGGGAGAAGAGAGACCCAGTACTTC. The complete variable domain, with remaining parts taken from reference TRBV9 and TRBJ2-5, reads DSGVTQTPKHLITATGQRVTLRCSPRSGDLSVYWYQQSLDQGLQFLIQYYNGEERAKGNILERFSAQQFPDLHSELNLSSLELGDSALYFCASSPAGGRRETQYFGPGTRLLVL.

The chain combines TRBV19 with TRBJ2-1; TRBD1 matches at 9 bases. CDR1 is LNHDA, CDR2 SQIVND, per germline (reference sequence). The J segment lost 1 base and the V segment lost 5 bases, leaving 0 bases of the junction unmatched. The CDR3 covers 14 residues. CDR3 in amino acids: CASSGTGSYNEQFF. The CDR3 DNA follows: TGTGCCAGTAGTGGGACAGGGTCCTACAATGAGCAGTTCTTC.

This chain joins TRBV15 and TRBJ1-2; tentative D call: TRBD1 (6 bases). Trimming pared 5 bases from V and 4 bases from J, leaving 11 bases between. Germline CDR1 reads LNHNV; CDR2 reads YYDKDF (reference sequence). The CDR3 consists of 13 residues. DNA for the CDR3: TGTGCCACCAGCCGGCAGGGGACCTATGGCTACACCTTC. Protein product: CATSRQGTYGYTF.

This clone was seen more than once but under ten times. The chain recombines TRBV4-1 with TRBJ1-3; TRBD1 matches 9 bases. Trimming took 3 bases from V and 4 from J; bases not matched to a gene: 10. The CDR3 extends over 17 amino acids. Germline V gene sequence: CDR1 MGHRA, CDR2 YSYEKL. The CDR3 bases are TGCGCCAGCAGCCAGCCCGGGACAGGGAAAGCCGGAAACACCATATATTTT. It is translated as CASSQPGTGKAGNTIYF.

This chain connects TRBV18 to TRBJ2-7; 7 nucleotides align to TRBD2. Trimming took 3 bases from V and 6 from J; bases not matched to a gene: 14. The CDR3 contains 16 residues. The germline CDR1 and CDR2 sequences are KGHSH and LQKENI. The CDR3 loop is CASSPTTSGLEGEQYF. CDR3 DNA: TGTGCCAGCTCACCCACTACGAGCGGACTAGAGGGCGAGCAGTACTTC.

The rearrangement links TRBV7-9 to TRBJ2-1, with 10 bases fitting TRBD1. Germline lookup yields CDR1 SEHNR and CDR2 FQNEAQ (reference sequence). CDR3 length: 16 amino acids. Trimming cost V 3 bases and J 2 bases; bases outside gene matches: 4. The CDR3 DNA is TGTGCCAGCAGCTTCTCTGACAGGGGGCCCTACAATGAGCAGTTCTTC. As protein: CASSFSDRGPYNEQFF.

The sample holds one count of this clone. The chain carries TRBV19 and TRBJ1-5; D is perhaps TRBD1 (6 bases). Trimming took off 7 bases at V and 5 bases at J, with 18 bases between the two ends. The V gene's germline CDR1 is LNHDA and CDR2 SQIVND (reference sequence). This CDR3 spans 15 amino acids. CDR3 sequence: CASTGGAGVDQPQHF. The CDR3 bases are TGTGCCAGTACTGGAGGGGCAGGGGTGGATCAGCCCCAGCATTTT.

V is TRBV4-2 and J is TRBJ2-5; D is possibly TRBD1 (5 bases). V lost 4 bases to trimming and J lost 5 bases, with 14 bases between them. This CDR3 has 14 amino acids. The germline CDR1 and CDR2 sequences are LGHNA and YNFKEQ. Here the CDR3 reads CASSRLLKGETQYF. The CDR3 DNA is TGTGCCAGCAGCCGATTGCTCAAGGGGGAGACCCAGTACTTC.

In this sample, this clone turned up a few times. This chain connects TRBV5-1 to TRBJ2-7; D possibly corresponds to TRBD2 (7 bases). There are 15 residues in the CDR3. V was shortened by 7 bases and J by 3 bases, with 20 bases between the two germline ends. Germline values: CDR1 SGHRS, CDR2 YFSETQ. The CDR3 DNA sequence: TGCGCCAGCCGTCGTTGGGGGGGCGCGAACTACGAGCAGTACTTC. Translated, it gives CASRRWGGANYEQYF.

The chain employs TRBV29-1 and TRBJ2-3, with 7 bases aligning to TRBD1. The V gene end was trimmed by 1 base and the J gene end by 1 base; junction bases not matched to a gene: 17. Germline CDR1 is SQVTM and CDR2 is ANQGSEA. The CDR3 sequence is 19 residues long. Here the CDR3 reads CSVEGRTGQEGSRTDTQYF. In DNA form, the CDR3 reads TGCAGCGTTGAAGGCAGGACAGGCCAGGAAGGATCCCGCACAGATACGCAGTATTTT.

The chain employs TRBV18 and TRBJ1-2, with unresolved D. The V and J ends lost 2 bases and 4 bases respectively, with 20 bases between them. The CDR3 length is 17 residues. Germline CDR1 and CDR2: KGHSH and LQKENI. This chain's CDR3 is CASSPMAESSRIYGYTF. CDR3 sequence (DNA): TGTGCCAGCTCACCAATGGCAGAGTCGTCGAGAATCTATGGCTACACCTTC.

This clone was seen a few times. This chain links TRBV2 with TRBJ2-1, with 7 positions matching TRBD2. J gave up 9 bases and V 4 bases, and 9 bases lay outside the gene matches. Germline V CDR1 and CDR2: SNHLY, FYNNEI. This CDR3 is built from 14 residues. CDR3 DNA: TGTGCCAGCAGTGTTAGGGAGGGCCCGTTTGAGCAGTTCTTC. It codes for CASSVREGPFEQFF. Together with reference TRBV2 and TRBJ2-1, the CDR3 gives the full variable domain: EPEVTQTPSHQVTQMGQEVILRCVPISNHLYFYWYRQILGQKVEFLVSFYNNEISEKSEIFDDQFSVERPDGSNFTLKIRSTKLEDSAMYFCASSVREGPFEQFFGPGTRLTVL.

The V call is TRBV13, the J call TRBJ1-2, with D perhaps TRBD1 (6 bases). Trimming took 4 bases from V and 2 from J, leaving 11 bases between them. The CDR3 has 14 amino acids. In germline, CDR1 is PRHDT, CDR2 FYEKMQ (reference sequence). The CDR3 DNA follows: TGTGCCAGCAGCTCCAGGGGACCCAACTATGGCTACACCTTC. The encoded protein is CASSSRGPNYGYTF. The entire variable domain, with the rest obtained from reference TRBV13 and TRBJ1-2, is as follows: AAGVIQSPRHLIKEKRETATLKCYPIPRHDTVYWYQQGPGQDPQFLISFYEKMQSDKGSIPDRFSAQQFSDYHSELNMSSLELGDSALYFCASSSRGPNYGYTFGSGTRLTVV.

This sequence joins TRBV30 and TRBJ1-1, with D possibly being TRBD1 (5 bases). Germline V gene data show CDR1 as GTSNPN and CDR2 as SVGIG (reference sequence). The V end lost 0 bases, the J end lost 6 bases, and 11 bases lay between the germline ends. This CDR3 is 13 amino acids long. DNA of the CDR3: TGTGCCTGGAGTGTTGTCCAGGGTCCTGAAGCTTTCTTT. Its translation: CAWSVVQGPEAFF.

This clone was observed a few times. The V and J genes are TRBV19 and TRBJ2-4; TRBD2 is a possible D gene (6 bases). V was pared by 4 bases and J by 7 bases, with 14 bases between. Germline CDR1 and CDR2: LNHDA and SQIVND (reference sequence). This CDR3 spans 14 amino acids. The CDR3 sequence is CASSSGGSGNIQYF. DNA of the CDR3: TGTGCCAGTAGTAGTGGGGGGAGTGGGAACATTCAGTACTTC.

The V and J genes are TRBV30 and TRBJ2-1; D unclear. This CDR3 spans 13 amino acids. CDR1 GTSNPN and CDR2 SVGIG come from the germline V gene (reference sequence). Trimming pared 0 bases from V and 6 bases from J, leaving 9 bases between. The CDR3 bases are TGTGCCTGGAGTGTAGCCACTTTCAATGAGCAGTTCTTC. It yields the protein CAWSVATFNEQFF.

V usage is TRBV5-4 and J usage is TRBJ1-6; possible D gene TRBD1, 6 bases. Germline V gene data show CDR1 as SGHNT and CDR2 as YYREEE (reference sequence). This CDR3 comprises 15 residues. Trimming shortened V by 3 bases and J by 3 bases, and 10 bases separated the two germline ends. The CDR3 sequence is CASSSGTSYNSPLHF. In DNA form, the CDR3 reads TGTGCCAGCAGCTCCGGGACAAGCTATAATTCACCCCTCCACTTT. Combining the CDR3 with reference TRBV5-4 and TRBJ1-6 gives the whole variable domain ETGVTQSPTHLIKTRGQQVTLRCSSQSGHNTVSWYQQALGQGPQFIFQYYREEENGRGNFPPRFSGLQFPNYSSELNVNALELDDSALYLCASSSGTSYNSPLHFGNGTRLTVT.

The rearrangement uses TRBV6-5 and TRBJ1-1, with unresolved D. Germline CDR1 reads MNHEY; CDR2 reads SVGAGI. With 5 bases removed from V and 4 bases from J, the gap between germline ends came to 14 bases. The CDR3 consists of 14 residues. The CDR3 region is CASSRHDEGTEAFF. The CDR3 region has the DNA TGTGCCAGCAGTCGCCATGATGAGGGCACTGAAGCTTTCTTT.

The chain carries TRBV30 and TRBJ2-7; 7 nucleotides match TRBD2. Germline CDR1 and CDR2: GTSNPN and SVGIG (reference sequence). The ends lost 1 base at V and 2 bases at J; junction bases unmatched: 8. The CDR3 is 15 amino acids. The CDR3 sequence is CAWSASGTPPYEQYF. In nucleotides, the CDR3 is TGTGCCTGGAGTGCTAGCGGCACCCCCCCCTACGAGCAGTACTTC.